One sample yielded the 18 T cell receptor beta chains listed below, sequenced in a study of T cell clonotyping in hematopoietic cell transplantation. Generated by immunoSEQ multiplex PCR, the TCRdb table keeps only in-frame clones and is missing some. The top ten hold around 0.8% of the sample, which has more than 9,500 clones, approximately 90% seen once. The material sequenced was peripheral blood mononuclear cells. The source is a woman between 50 and 59 years old in good health. Some clones in this sample may be carry-over from other donors' samples.

CDR3 loop: CASSSDRGTDTQYF. The CDR3 DNA sequence: TGTGCCAGCAGCTCCGACAGGGGCACAGATACGCAGTATTTT. The rearrangement uses TRBV11-3 and TRBJ2-3; the match to TRBD1 covers 7 bases. This CDR3 region has 14 residues. Germline CDR1 reads SGHNT; CDR2 reads YENEEA. Trimming removed 4 bases from V and 1 base from J; junction bases left unmatched: 2. Looking up the rest from reference TRBV11-3 and TRBJ2-3 gives the full variable domain: EAGVVQSPRYKIIEKKQPVAFWCNPISGHNTLYWYLQNLGQGPELLIRYENEEAVDDSQLPKDRFSAERLKGVDSTLKIQPAELGDSAVYLCASSSDRGTDTQYFGPGTRLTVL.

The chain is built from TRBV2 and TRBJ2-3; 8 bases fit TRBD2. There are 15 residues in the CDR3. The V gene end was trimmed by 3 bases and the J gene end by 2 bases; junction bases not matched to a gene: 4. From germline, CDR1 is SNHLY and CDR2 FYNNEI. This CDR3 is CASSERRGVTDTQYF. Here the CDR3 DNA reads TGTGCCAGCAGTGAGCGGCGGGGGGTCACAGATACGCAGTATTTT. The variable domain in full, completed from reference TRBV2 and TRBJ2-3, reads EPEVTQTPSHQVTQMGQEVILRCVPISNHLYFYWYRQILGQKVEFLVSFYNNEISEKSEIFDDQFSVERPDGSNFTLKIRSTKLEDSAMYFCASSERRGVTDTQYFGPGTRLTVL.

The chain employs TRBV6-6 and TRBJ2-7; 9 positions match TRBD1. Germline V gives CDR1 MNHNY, CDR2 SVGAGI (reference sequence). The CDR3 is 15 amino acids. After removal of 10 bases from V and 2 bases from J, the junction contained 12 bases not matched to a gene. The CDR3 sequence: CATTTGGAGTYEQYF. The CDR3 DNA sequence: TGTGCCACCACCACAGGGGGCGCAGGGACCTACGAGCAGTACTTC.

The genes are TRBV4-2 and TRBJ1-6; 8 bases are shared with TRBD1. From germline, CDR1 is LGHNA and CDR2 YNFKEQ. CDR3 length equals 18 residues. V shed 4 bases and J 9 bases; nucleotides not matched to a gene: 17. CDR3 bases: TGTGCCAGCAGCCCTCAATGGACAGGGAATATCCCCAGTTCACCCCTCCACTTT. Translating gives CASSPQWTGNIPSSPLHF.

This CDR3 is CASSPGGGAEAFF. In nucleotides, the CDR3 is TGTGCCAGCAGTCCGGGGGGTGGGGCAGAAGCTTTCTTT. This chain connects TRBV7-3 to TRBJ1-1, with a possible D match to TRBD1 (5 bases). The V gene's germline CDR1 is SGHTA and CDR2 FQGTGA. The CDR3 has 13 residues. The V end lost 6 bases, the J end lost 8 bases, and 16 bases lay between the germline ends. The entire variable domain, with the rest obtained from reference TRBV7-3 and TRBJ1-1, is as follows: GAGVSQTPSNKVTEKGKYVELRCDPISGHTALYWYRQSLGQGPEFLIYFQGTGAADDSGLPNDRFFAVRPEGSVSTLKIQRTERGDSAVYLCASSPGGGAEAFFGQGTRLTVV.

V is TRBV11-3 and J is TRBJ2-1, with 10 nucleotides matching TRBD2. CDR3 length: 16 residues. The V gene end was trimmed by 1 base and the J gene end by 4 bases; junction bases not matched to a gene: 4. Germline V gene data show CDR1 as SGHNT and CDR2 as YENEEA. In DNA, the CDR3 is TGTGCCAGCAGCTTAGTAGGGACTAGCGCTTACAATGAGCAGTTCTTC. This gives the protein CASSLVGTSAYNEQFF.

The chain recombines TRBV27 with TRBJ1-1; possible D gene TRBD1, 6 bases. The germline V gene encodes CDR1 MNHEY and CDR2 SMNVEV (reference sequence). The CDR3 covers 16 residues. The V end was cut by 6 bases, the J end by 4 bases, with 21 bases between. CDR3 DNA sequence: TGTGCCAGCAGCTATACAGGGACCCATGCGGCCACTGAAGCTTTCTTT. As protein: CASSYTGTHAATEAFF.

This clone came up a few times. The chain joins TRBV4-1 to TRBJ1-2; the D gene is possibly TRBD1 (6 bases). The V gene's germline CDR1 is MGHRA and CDR2 YSYEKL. The CDR3 covers 14 residues. Trimming cost V 0 bases and J 5 bases, with 10 bases left between them. CDR3 bases: TGCGCCAGCAGCCAAGAGGGGACAAAGTATGGCTACACCTTC. Amino acid sequence: CASSQEGTKYGYTF.

The V gene is TRBV19, the J gene TRBJ2-7, with TRBD2 identical over 9 bases. CDR1 and CDR2 (germline): LNHDA, SQIVND (reference sequence). Germline trimming cut 4 bases from V and 3 bases from J; bases unmatched to any gene: 7. The length of the CDR3 is 15 residues. The CDR3 spells CASSTPGLAVYEQYF. CDR3 sequence (DNA): TGTGCCAGTAGTACTCCGGGACTAGCCGTCTACGAGCAGTACTTC.

This chain links TRBV6-4 with TRBJ1-5; possibly TRBD1 for D (6 bases). There are 16 residues in the CDR3. Germline CDR1 reads MRHNA; CDR2 reads SNTAGT. V lost 4 bases and J 0 bases, leaving 13 bases between the germline ends. CDR3 sequence reads: CASSAPRGHSNQPQHF. In DNA, the CDR3 is TGTGCCAGCAGTGCCCCCAGGGGACATAGCAATCAGCCCCAGCATTTT.

This clone was seen a few times. The chain employs TRBV9 and TRBJ2-7; D remains unclear. The CDR3 contains 15 residues. The V and J ends lost 3 bases and 3 bases respectively, with 16 bases between them. Germline V gene sequence: CDR1 SGDLS, CDR2 YYNGEE. In DNA form, the CDR3 reads TGTGCCAGCAGCGCCTCAGATTCTTCTTACTACGAGCAGTACTTC. It yields the protein CASSASDSSYYEQYF.

The chain links TRBV10-3 to TRBJ1-3, with D possibly TRBD1 on 5 matching bases. Germline loops: CDR1 ENHRY, CDR2 SYGVKD. V gave up 5 bases and J gave up 0 bases, with 8 bases separating them. CDR3 length: 14 residues. CDR3 nucleotides: TGTGCCATCAGTACAGGAAACTCTGGAAACACCATATATTTT. Translated: CAISTGNSGNTIYF.

The V call is TRBV28, the J call TRBJ1-3, with TRBD1 matching 7 bases. After removal of 3 bases from V and 5 bases from J, the junction contained 4 bases not matched to a gene. The CDR3 has 14 residues. Per germline, CDR1 MDHEN and CDR2 SYDVKM. The CDR3 nucleotides read TGTGCCAGCAGTTTCTGGGACAGTAGAAACACCATATATTTT. Translated: CASSFWDSRNTIYF.

The V call is TRBV30, the J call TRBJ1-2; D not resolved. This CDR3 has 11 residues. Germline values: CDR1 GTSNPN, CDR2 SVGIG (reference sequence). V dropped 4 bases and J dropped 4 bases, with 7 bases sitting between them. CDR3 coding DNA: TGTGCCTGGAAATCGGTCTATGGCTACACCTTC. Its protein product is CAWKSVYGYTF.

This chain connects TRBV30 to TRBJ1-4; D call uncertain. Per germline, CDR1 GTSNPN and CDR2 SVGIG (reference sequence). The CDR3 totals 13 residues. V gave up 0 bases and J gave up 8 bases, with 10 bases separating them. The CDR3 coding sequence is TGTGCCTGGAGTGTACGGGTCGCGGAAAAACTGTTTTTT. Its protein product is CAWSVRVAEKLFF.

The chain links TRBV18 to TRBJ1-5; weak D call: TRBD1 (6 bases). Looked up from germline, CDR1 is KGHSH and CDR2 is LQKENI. This CDR3 spans 16 amino acids. Trimming left V 5 bases short and J 4 bases short, with 18 bases between. This chain's CDR3 is CASSTQGPPDNQPQHF. In nucleotides, the CDR3 is TGTGCCAGCTCAACTCAGGGGCCCCCGGATAATCAGCCCCAGCATTTT.

This chain uses TRBV30 with TRBJ2-7; D possibly corresponds to TRBD2 (7 bases). CDR3 length: 14 residues. The V and J ends lost 0 bases and 4 bases respectively, with 13 bases between them. Germline-derived CDR1 and CDR2 are GTSNPN and SVGIG (reference sequence). The CDR3: CAWSVGGAQYEQYF. DNA for the CDR3: TGTGCCTGGAGTGTGGGGGGGGCGCAATACGAGCAGTACTTC.

The rearrangement joins TRBV18 to TRBJ1-5; 9 nucleotides agree with TRBD1. Germline V gene lookup returns CDR1 KGHSH and CDR2 LQKENI. This CDR3 is 16 amino acids long. The V segment lost 5 bases and the J segment 7 bases; nucleotides outside the gene matches: 12. CDR3 sequence reads: CASSDRDRESSQPQHF. CDR3 coding DNA: TGTGCCAGCTCAGACCGGGACAGGGAGAGTTCACAGCCCCAGCATTTT.